The 8 T cell receptor beta chains below were found in one sample sequenced in a study of identical twins. TCRdb re-analysed the 5' RACE reads in MiXCR, keeping a single row per CDR3 protein. This table has fewer than 900,000 distinct CDR3 sequences, about 20% appearing once. The same specimen was also included in a second study, on T cells expressing NK-cell markers.

The specimen was PBMCs. Receptor source: a woman aged 18-35 years in good health.

This clonotype has just a few counts. The V call is TRBV12-3 or TRBV12-4, the J call TRBJ2-1; TRBD1 matches 12 bases. Unmatched junction bases numbered 10, after V lost 5 bases and J lost 8 bases. CDR3 size: 16 residues. DNA of the CDR3: TGTGCCAGCAGTCCCGGGGACAGGGGGCGAGTCCATGAGCAGTTCTTC. Translation gives CASSPGDRGRVHEQFF.

This clonotype was detected many times. This rearrangement joins TRBV12-3 or TRBV12-4 to TRBJ2-2; D call uncertain. V was cut by 5 bases and J by 7 bases, with 11 bases left in between. This CDR3 contains 13 residues. The CDR3 nucleotides read TGTGCCAGCAGTCCCCACGACGACGGGGAGCTGTTTTTT. It specifies CASSPHDDGELFF.

This clonotype showed up just a few times. As DNA, the CDR3 is TGCGCCAGCAGTGGGGTAGAGGATGGCTACACCTTC. Its translation: CASSGVEDGYTF. The chain employs TRBV5-1 and TRBJ1-2; unclear D gene. Germline-derived CDR1 and CDR2 are SGHRS and YFSETQ. V shed 5 bases and J shed 6 bases, with 11 bases lying between them. This CDR3 comprises 12 residues.

This clonotype was picked up a small number of times. V and J are TRBV5-1 and TRBJ2-2, with 8 bases fitting TRBD1. Germline CDR1 and CDR2: SGHRS and YFSETQ. Trimming cost V 6 bases and J 7 bases; bases outside gene matches: 11. This CDR3 has 15 amino acids. CDR3 sequence reads: CASTSVDRAVGELFF. CDR3 bases: TGCGCCAGCACCTCCGTGGACAGGGCTGTCGGGGAGCTGTTTTTT.

The table lists this clonotype with a count of one. This chain connects TRBV2 to TRBJ2-7; 11 nucleotides align to TRBD1. Germline values: CDR1 SNHLY, CDR2 FYNNEI. The CDR3 length is 15 residues. The ends lost 4 bases at V and 5 bases at J; junction bases unmatched: 7. CDR3 DNA: TGTGCCAGCAGTGGGCTGGGACAGGGGGTGGACGAGCAGTACTTC. Encoded protein: CASSGLGQGVDEQYF.

V and J are TRBV9 and TRBJ2-3; 9 nucleotides agree with TRBD2. The V and J ends lost 1 base and 7 bases, in that order; junction bases with no gene match: 13. Germline CDR1 SGDLS, CDR2 YYNGEE. The CDR3 extends over 17 amino acids. The CDR3 DNA is TGTGCCAGCAGCGTAAACCCCGGTAGTAGCGGGGGCTATACGCAGTATTTT. The encoded protein is CASSVNPGSSGGYTQYF.

There are a few counts of this clonotype. The rearrangement links TRBV25-1 to TRBJ2-2; D perhaps matches TRBD2 (6 bases). The CDR3 has 16 residues. Trimming cost V 6 bases and J 0 bases, with 14 bases left between them. In germline, CDR1 is MGHDK, CDR2 SYGVNS. The CDR3 here is CASRLGGGSNTGELFF. Written as DNA, the CDR3 is TGTGCCAGCAGACTTGGCGGAGGGTCGAACACCGGGGAGCTGTTTTTT.

This clonotype was found a few times. The chain couples TRBV15 to TRBJ2-1, with a possible D match to TRBD2 (6 bases). V lost 3 bases and J lost 7, with 10 bases in between. Germline assignment: CDR1 LNHNV and CDR2 YYDKDF (reference sequence). This CDR3 has 13 amino acids. CDR3 in amino acids: CATSSIGGNEQFF. The CDR3 bases are TGTGCCACCAGCAGTATTGGAGGGAATGAGCAGTTCTTC.